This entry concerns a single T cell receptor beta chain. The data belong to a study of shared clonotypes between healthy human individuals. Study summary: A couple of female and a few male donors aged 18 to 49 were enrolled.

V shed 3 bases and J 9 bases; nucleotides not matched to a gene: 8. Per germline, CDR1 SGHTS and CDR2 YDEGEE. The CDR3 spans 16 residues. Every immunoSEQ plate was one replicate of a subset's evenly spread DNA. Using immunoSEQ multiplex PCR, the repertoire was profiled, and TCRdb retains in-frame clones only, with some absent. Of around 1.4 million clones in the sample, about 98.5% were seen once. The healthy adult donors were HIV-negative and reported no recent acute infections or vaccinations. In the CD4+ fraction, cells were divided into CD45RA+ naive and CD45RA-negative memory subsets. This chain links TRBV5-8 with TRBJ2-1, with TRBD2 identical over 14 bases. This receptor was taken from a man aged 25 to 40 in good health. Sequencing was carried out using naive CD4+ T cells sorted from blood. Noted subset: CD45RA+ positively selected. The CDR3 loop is CASSSRGTSGRAEQFF. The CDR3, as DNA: TGTGCCAGCAGCTCCCGGGGGACTAGCGGGAGAGCTGAGCAGTTCTTC.